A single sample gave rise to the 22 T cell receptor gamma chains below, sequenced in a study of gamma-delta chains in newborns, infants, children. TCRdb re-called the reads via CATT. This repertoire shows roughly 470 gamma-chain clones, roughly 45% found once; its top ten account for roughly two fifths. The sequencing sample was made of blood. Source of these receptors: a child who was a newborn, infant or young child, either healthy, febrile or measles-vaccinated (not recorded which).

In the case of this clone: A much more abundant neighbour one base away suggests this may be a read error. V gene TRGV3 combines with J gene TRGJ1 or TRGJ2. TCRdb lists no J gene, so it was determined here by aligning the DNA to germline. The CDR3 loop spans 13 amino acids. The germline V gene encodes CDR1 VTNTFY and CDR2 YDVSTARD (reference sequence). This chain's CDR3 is CATRDRLYYKKLF. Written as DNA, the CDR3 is TGTGCCACCCGGGACAGGCTTTATTATAAGAAACTCTTT.

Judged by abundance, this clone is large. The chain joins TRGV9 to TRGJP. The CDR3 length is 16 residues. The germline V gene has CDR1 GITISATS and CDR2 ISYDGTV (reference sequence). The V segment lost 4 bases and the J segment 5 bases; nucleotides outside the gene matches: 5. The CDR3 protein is CALWDGKELGKKIKVF. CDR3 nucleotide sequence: TGTGCCTTGTGGGACGGTAAAGAGTTGGGCAAAAAAATCAAGGTATTT.

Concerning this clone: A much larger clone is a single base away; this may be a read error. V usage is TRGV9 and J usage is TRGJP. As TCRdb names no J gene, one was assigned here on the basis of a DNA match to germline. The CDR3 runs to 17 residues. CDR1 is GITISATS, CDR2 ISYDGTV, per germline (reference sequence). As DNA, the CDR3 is TGTGCCTCGTGGGAGGCCCCAGGAGATTTGGGCAAAAAAATCAAGGTATTT. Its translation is CASWEAPGDLGKKIKVF.

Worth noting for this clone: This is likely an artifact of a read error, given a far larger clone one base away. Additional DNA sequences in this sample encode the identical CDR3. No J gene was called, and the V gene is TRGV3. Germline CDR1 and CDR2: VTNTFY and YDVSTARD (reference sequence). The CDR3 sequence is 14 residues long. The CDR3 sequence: CATWDRRSYYKKLF. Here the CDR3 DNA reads TGTGCCACCTGGGACAGGCGGTCATATTATAAGAAACTCTTC.

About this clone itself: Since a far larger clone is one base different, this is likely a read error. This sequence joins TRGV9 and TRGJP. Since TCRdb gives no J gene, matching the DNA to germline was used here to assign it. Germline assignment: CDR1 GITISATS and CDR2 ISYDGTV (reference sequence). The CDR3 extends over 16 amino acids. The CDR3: CALWEVQEVGKKIKVF. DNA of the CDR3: TGTGCCTTGTGGGAGGTGCAAGAGGTGGGCAAAAAAATCAAGGTATTT.

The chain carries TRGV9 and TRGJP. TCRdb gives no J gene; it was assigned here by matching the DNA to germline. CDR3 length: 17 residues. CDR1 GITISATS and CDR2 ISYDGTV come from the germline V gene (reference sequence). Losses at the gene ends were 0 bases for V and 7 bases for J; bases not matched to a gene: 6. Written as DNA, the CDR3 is TGTGCCTTGTGGGAGGTGAAAGGGGAGTTGGGCAAAAAAATCAAGGTATTT. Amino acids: CALWEVKGELGKKIKVF.

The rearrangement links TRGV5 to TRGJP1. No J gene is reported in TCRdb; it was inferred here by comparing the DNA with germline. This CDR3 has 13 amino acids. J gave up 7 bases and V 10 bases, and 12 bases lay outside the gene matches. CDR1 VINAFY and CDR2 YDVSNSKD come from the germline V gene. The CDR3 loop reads CATATTGGWFKIF. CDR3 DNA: TGTGCCACGGCTACCACCGGTGGTTGGTTCAAGATATTT.

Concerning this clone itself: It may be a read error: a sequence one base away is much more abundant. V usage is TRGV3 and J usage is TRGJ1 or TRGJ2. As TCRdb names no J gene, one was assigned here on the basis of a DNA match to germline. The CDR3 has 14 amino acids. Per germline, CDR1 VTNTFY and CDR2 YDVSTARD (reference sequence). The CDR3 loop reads CATWDRRSYYRKLF. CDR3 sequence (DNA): TGTGCCACCTGGGACAGGCGGTCATATTATAGGAAACTCTTT.

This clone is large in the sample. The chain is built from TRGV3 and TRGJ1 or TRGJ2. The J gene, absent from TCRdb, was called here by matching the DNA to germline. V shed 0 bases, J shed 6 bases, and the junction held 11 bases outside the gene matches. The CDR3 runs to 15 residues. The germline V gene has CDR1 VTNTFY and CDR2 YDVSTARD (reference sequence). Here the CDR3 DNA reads TGTGCCACCTGGGACAGGCGGGGCGATTTTTATAAGAAACTCTTT. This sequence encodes CATWDRRGDFYKKLF.

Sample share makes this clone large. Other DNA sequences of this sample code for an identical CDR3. CDR3 bases: TGTGCCTTGTGGGAAAACGTACGCAAGTTGGGCAAAAAAATCAAGGTATTT. It translates to CALWENVRKLGKKIKVF. The V gene is TRGV9, the J gene TRGJP. Here the J gene came from matching the DNA to germline, since TCRdb omits it. V shed 4 bases and J 8 bases; nucleotides not matched to a gene: 11. The CDR3 length is 17 residues. Germline CDR1 is GITISATS and CDR2 is ISYDGTV (reference sequence).

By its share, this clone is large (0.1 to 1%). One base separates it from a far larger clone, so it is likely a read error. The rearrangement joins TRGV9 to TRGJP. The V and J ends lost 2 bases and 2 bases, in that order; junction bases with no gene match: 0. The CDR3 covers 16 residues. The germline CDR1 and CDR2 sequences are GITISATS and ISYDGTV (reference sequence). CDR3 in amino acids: CALWEGQELGKKIKVF. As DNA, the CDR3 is TGTGCCTTGTGGGAGGGGCAAGAGTTGGGCAAAAAAATCAAGGTATTT.

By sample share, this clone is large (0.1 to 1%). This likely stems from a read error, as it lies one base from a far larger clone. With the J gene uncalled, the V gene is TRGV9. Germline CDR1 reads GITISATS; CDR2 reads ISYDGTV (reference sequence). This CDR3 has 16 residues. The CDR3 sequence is CALWEVQELGKKIEVF. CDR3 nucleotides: TGTGCCTTGTGGGAGGTGCAAGAGTTGGGCAAAAAAATCGAGGTATTT.

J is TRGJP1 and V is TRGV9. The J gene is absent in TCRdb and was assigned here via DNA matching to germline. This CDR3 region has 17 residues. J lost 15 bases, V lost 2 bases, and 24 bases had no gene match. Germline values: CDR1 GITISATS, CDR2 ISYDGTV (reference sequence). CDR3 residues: CALWEGLAELGKKIKIF. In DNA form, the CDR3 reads TGTGCCTTGTGGGAGGGATTAGCAGAGTTGGGCAAAAAAATCAAGATATTT.

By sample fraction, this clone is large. The chain's CDR3 is CALWETKELGKKIKVF. CDR3 DNA sequence: TGTGCCTTGTGGGAGACTAAAGAGTTGGGCAAAAAAATCAAGGTATTT. J is TRGJP and V is TRGV9. TCRdb leaves out the J gene; it was filled in here by matching the DNA to germline. From germline, CDR1 is GITISATS and CDR2 ISYDGTV (reference sequence). The CDR3 extends over 16 amino acids. Trimming removed 3 bases from V and 5 bases from J; junction bases left unmatched: 4.

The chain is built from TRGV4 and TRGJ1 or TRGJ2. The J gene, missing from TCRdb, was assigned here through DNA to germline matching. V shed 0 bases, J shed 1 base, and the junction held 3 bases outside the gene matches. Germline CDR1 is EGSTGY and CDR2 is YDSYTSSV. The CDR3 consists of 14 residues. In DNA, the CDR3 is TGTGCCACCTGGGATGGGCCCAATTATTATAAGAAACTCTTT. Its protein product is CATWDGPNYYKKLF.

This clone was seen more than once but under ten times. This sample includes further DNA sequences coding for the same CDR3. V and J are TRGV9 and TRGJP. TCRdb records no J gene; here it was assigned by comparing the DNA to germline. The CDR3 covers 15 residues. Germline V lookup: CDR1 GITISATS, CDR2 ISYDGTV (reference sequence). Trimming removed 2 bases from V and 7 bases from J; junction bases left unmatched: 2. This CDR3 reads CALWEAELGKKIKVF. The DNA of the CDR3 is TGTGCCTTGTGGGAGGCCGAGTTGGGCAAAAAAATCAAGGTATTT.

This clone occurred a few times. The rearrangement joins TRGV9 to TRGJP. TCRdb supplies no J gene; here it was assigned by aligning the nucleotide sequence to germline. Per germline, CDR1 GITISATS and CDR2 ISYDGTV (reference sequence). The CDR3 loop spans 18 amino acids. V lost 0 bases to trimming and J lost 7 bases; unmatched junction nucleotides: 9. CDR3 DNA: TGTGCCTTGTGGGAGGTGCAAGTCGTCGAGTTGGGCAAAAAAATCAAGGTATTT. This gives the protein CALWEVQVVELGKKIKVF.

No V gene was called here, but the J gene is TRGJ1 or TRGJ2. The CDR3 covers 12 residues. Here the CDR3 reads CATWDFYYKKLF. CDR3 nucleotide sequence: TGTGCCACCTGGGATTTTTATTATAAGAAACTCTTC.

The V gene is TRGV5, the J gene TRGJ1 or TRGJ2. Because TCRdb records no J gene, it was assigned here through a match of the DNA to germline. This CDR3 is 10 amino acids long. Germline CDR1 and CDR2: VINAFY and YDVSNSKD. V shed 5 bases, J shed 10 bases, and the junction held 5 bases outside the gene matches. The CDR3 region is CATWAGKKLF. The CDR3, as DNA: TGTGCCACCTGGGCGGGCAAGAAACTCTTT.

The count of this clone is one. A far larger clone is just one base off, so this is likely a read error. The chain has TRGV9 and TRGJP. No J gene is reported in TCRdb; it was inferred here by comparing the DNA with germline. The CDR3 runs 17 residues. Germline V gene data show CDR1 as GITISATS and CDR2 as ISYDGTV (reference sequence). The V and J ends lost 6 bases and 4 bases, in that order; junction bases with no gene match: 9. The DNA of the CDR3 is TGTGCCTTGTGGAAGGCGCTCCAAGAGTTGGGCAAAAAAATCAAGGTATTT. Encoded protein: CALWKALQELGKKIKVF.

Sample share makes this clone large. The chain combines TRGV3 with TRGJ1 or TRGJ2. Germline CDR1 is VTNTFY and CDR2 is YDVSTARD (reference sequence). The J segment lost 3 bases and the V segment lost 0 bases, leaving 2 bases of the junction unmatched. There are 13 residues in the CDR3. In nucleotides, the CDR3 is TGTGCCACCTGGGACAGGCTTTATTATAAGAAACTCTTT. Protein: CATWDRLYYKKLF.

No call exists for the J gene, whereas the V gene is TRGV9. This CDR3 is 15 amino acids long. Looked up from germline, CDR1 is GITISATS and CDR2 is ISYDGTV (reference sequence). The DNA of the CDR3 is TGTGCCTTGTGGGAGCAAGAGGTGGGCAAAGAAATAAAGGTCTTT. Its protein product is CALWEQEVGKEIKVF.